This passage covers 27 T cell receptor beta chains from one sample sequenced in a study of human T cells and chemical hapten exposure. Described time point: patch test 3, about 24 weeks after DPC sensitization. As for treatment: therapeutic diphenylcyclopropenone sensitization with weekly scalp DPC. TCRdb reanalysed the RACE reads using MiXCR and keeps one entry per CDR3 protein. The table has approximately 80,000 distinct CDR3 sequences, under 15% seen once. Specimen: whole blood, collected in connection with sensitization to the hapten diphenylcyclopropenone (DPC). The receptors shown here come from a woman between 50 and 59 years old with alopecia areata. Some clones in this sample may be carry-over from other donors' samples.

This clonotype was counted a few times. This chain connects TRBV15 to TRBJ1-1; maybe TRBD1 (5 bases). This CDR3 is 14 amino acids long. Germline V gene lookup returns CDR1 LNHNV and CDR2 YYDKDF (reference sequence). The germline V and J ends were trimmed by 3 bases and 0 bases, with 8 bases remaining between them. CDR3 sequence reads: CATSRGLLNTEAFF. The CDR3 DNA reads TGTGCCACCAGCAGGGGACTTCTGAACACTGAAGCTTTCTTT.

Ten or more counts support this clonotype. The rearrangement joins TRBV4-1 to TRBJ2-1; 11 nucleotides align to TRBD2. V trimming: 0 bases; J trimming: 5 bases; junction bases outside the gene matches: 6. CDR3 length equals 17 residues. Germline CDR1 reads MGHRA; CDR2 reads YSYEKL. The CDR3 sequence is CASSQEPGTSGNNEQFF. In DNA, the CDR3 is TGCGCCAGCAGCCAAGAACCCGGGACTAGCGGAAACAATGAGCAGTTCTTC.

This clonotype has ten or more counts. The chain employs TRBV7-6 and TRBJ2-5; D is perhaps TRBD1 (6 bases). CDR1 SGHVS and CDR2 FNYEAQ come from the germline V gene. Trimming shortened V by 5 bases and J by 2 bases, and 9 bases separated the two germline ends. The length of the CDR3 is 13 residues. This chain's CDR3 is CASSHRAQETQYF. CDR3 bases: TGTGCCAGCAGCCACAGGGCTCAAGAGACCCAGTACTTC.

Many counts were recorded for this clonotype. As DNA, the CDR3 is TGCAGCGTTCAGACAGTCCACGAGCAGTACTTC. Amino acids: CSVQTVHEQYF. This sequence joins TRBV29-1 and TRBJ2-7; maybe TRBD1 (5 bases). V shed 5 bases and J shed 5 bases, with 10 bases lying between them. Germline values: CDR1 SQVTM, CDR2 ANQGSEA. The CDR3 has 11 residues.

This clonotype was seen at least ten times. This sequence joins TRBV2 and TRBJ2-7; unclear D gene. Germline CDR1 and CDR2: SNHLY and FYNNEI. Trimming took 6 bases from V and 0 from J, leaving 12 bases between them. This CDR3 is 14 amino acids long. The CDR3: CASSKDGPSYEQYF. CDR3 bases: TGTGCCAGCAGCAAGGACGGACCCTCCTACGAGCAGTACTTC.

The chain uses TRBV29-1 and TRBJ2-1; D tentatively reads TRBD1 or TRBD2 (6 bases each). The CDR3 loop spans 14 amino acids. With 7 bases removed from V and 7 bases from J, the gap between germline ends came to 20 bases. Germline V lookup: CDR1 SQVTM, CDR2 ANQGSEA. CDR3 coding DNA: TGCAGCGCCGAGCAGGGGAGGTCCCAAAATGAGCAGTTCTTC. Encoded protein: CSAEQGRSQNEQFF.

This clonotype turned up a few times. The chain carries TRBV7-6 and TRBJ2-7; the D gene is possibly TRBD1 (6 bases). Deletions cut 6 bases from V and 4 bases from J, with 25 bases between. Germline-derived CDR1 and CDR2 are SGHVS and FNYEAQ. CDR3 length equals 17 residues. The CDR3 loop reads CASSHRSTNKQGYEQYF. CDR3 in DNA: TGTGCCAGCAGTCACCGCTCCACGAACAAACAGGGATACGAGCAGTACTTC.

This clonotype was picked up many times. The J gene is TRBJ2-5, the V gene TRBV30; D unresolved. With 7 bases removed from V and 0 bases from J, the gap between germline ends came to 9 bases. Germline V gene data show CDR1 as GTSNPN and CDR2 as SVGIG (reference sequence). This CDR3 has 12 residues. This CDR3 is CASAANQETQYF. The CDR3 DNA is TGTGCCTCGGCGGCTAACCAAGAGACCCAGTACTTC.

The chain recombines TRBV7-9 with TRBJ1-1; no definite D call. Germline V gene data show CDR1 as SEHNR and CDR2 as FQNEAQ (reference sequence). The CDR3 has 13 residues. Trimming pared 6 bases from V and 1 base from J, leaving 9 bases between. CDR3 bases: TGTGCCAGCAGTTTCGTTGAGAACACTGAAGCTTTCTTT. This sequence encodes CASSFVENTEAFF.

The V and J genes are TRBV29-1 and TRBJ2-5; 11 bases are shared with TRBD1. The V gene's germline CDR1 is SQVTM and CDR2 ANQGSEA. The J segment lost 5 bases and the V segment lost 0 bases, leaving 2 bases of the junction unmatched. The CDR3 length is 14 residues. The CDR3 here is CSVEDRDRGETQYF. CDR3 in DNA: TGCAGCGTTGAAGATCGGGACAGGGGGGAGACCCAGTACTTC.

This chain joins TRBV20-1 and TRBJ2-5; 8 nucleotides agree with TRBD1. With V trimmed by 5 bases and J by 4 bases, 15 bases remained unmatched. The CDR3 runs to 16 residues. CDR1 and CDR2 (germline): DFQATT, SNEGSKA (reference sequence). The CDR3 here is CSAASLRLDRVETQYF. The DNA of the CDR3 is TGCAGTGCTGCCTCTTTGCGCCTGGACAGGGTAGAGACCCAGTACTTC.

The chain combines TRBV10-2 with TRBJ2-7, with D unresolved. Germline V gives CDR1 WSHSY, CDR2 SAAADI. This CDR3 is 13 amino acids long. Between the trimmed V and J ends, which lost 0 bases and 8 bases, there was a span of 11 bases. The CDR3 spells CASSESALIKQYF. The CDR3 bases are TGCGCCAGCAGTGAGTCGGCCCTAATAAAGCAGTACTTC.

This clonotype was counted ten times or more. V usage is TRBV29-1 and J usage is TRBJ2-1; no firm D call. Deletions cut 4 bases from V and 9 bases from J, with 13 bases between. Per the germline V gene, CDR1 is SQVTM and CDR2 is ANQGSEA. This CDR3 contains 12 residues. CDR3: CSVGIGRREQFF. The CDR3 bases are TGCAGCGTTGGCATAGGGCGGCGTGAGCAGTTCTTC.

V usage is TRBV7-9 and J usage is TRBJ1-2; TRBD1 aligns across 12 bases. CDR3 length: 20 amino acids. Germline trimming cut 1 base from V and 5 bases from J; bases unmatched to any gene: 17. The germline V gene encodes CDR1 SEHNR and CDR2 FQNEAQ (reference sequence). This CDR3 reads CASSLVSGTGGRDNKYGYTF. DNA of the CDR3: TGTGCCAGCAGCTTAGTTTCCGGGACAGGGGGCCGAGATAACAAATATGGCTACACCTTC.

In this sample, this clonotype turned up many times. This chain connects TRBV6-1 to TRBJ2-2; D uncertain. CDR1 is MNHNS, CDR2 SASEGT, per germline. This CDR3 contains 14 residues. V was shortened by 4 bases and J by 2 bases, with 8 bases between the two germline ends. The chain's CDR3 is CASSALINTGELFF. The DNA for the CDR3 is TGTGCCAGCAGTGCTCTTATTAACACCGGGGAGCTGTTTTTT.

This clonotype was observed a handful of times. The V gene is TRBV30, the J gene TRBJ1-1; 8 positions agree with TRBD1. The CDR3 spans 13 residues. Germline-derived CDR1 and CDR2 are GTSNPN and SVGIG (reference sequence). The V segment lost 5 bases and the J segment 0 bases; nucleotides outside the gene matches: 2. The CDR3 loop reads CAWGQGMNTEAFF. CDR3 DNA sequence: TGTGCCTGGGGACAGGGAATGAACACTGAAGCTTTCTTT. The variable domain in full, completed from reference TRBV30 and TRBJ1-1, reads SQTIHQWPATLVQPVGSPLSLECTVEGTSNPNLYWYRQAAGRGLQLLFYSVGIGQISSEVPQNLSASRPQDRQFILSSKKLLLSDSGFYLCAWGQGMNTEAFFGQGTRLTVV.

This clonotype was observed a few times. CDR3 residues: CASSPAGPLYNEQFF. DNA of the CDR3: TGTGCCAGCAGCCCCGCGGGACCGCTGTACAATGAGCAGTTCTTC. This chain connects TRBV7-6 to TRBJ2-1; possibly TRBD2 for D (6 bases). The V gene's germline CDR1 is SGHVS and CDR2 FNYEAQ. Trimming removed 5 bases from V and 4 bases from J, with 15 bases in between. This CDR3 region has 15 residues.

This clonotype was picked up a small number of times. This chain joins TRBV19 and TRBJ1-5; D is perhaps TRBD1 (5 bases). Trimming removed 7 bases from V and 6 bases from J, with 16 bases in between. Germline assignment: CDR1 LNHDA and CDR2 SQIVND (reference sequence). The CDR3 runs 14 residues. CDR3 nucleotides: TGTGCCAGTACTCCCCGCGGGGGAAGTCAGCCCCAGCATTTT. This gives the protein CASTPRGGSQPQHF. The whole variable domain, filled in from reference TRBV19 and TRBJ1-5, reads DGGITQSPKYLFRKEGQNVTLSCEQNLNHDAMYWYRQDPGQGLRLIYYSQIVNDFQKGDIAEGYSVSREKKESFPLTVTSAQKNPTAFYLCASTPRGGSQPQHFGDGTRLSIL.

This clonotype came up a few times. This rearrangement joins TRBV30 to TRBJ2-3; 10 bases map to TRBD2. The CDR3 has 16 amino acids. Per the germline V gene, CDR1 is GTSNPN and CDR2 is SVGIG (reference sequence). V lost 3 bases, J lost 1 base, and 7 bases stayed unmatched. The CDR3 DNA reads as TGTGCCTGGAGCCCTGACGGGACTAGCGGCACAGATACGCAGTATTTT. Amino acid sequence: CAWSPDGTSGTDTQYF. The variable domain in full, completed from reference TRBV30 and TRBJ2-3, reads SQTIHQWPATLVQPVGSPLSLECTVEGTSNPNLYWYRQAAGRGLQLLFYSVGIGQISSEVPQNLSASRPQDRQFILSSKKLLLSDSGFYLCAWSPDGTSGTDTQYFGPGTRLTVL.

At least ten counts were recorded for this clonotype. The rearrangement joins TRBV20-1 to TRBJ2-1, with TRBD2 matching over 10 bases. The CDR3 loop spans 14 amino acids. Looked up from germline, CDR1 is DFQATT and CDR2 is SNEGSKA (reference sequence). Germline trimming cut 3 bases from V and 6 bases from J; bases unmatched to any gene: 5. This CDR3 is CSASGLAGVNEQFF. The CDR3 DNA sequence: TGCAGTGCTAGTGGGCTAGCGGGGGTCAATGAGCAGTTCTTC.

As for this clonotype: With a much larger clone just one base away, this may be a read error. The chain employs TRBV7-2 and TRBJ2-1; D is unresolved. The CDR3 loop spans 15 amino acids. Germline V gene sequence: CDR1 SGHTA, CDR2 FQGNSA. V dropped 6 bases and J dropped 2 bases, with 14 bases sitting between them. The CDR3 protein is CASSPTGRTYNEQFF. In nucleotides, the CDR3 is TGTGCCAGCAGTCCAACTGGCAGGACCTACAATGAGCAGTTCTTC. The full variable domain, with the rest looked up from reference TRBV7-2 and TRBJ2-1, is GAGVSQSPSNKVTEKGKDVELRCDPISGHTALYWYRQSLGQGLEFLIYFQGNSAPDKSGLPSDRFSAERTGGSVSTLTIQRTQQEDSAVYLCASSPTGRTYNEQFFGPGTRLTVL.

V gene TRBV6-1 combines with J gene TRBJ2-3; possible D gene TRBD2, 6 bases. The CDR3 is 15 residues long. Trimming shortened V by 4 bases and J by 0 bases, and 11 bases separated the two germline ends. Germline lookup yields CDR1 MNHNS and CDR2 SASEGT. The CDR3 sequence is CASSVLAASTDTQYF. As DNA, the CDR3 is TGTGCCAGCAGTGTTTTAGCGGCAAGCACAGATACGCAGTATTTT.

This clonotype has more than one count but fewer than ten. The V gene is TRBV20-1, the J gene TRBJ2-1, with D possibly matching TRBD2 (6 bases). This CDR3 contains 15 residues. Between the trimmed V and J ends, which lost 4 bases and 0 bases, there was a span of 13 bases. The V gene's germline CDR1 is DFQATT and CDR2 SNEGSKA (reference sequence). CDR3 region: CSATLSGSSYNEQFF. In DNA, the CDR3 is TGCAGTGCTACCCTTAGCGGTAGCTCCTACAATGAGCAGTTCTTC.

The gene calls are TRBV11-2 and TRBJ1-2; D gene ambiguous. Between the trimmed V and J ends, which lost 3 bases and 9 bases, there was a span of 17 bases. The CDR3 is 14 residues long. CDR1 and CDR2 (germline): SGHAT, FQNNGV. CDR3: CASSFLGSTDSYTF. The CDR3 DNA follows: TGTGCCAGCAGCTTTCTGGGAAGCACGGATAGCTACACCTTC.

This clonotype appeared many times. The CDR3 nucleotides are TGTGCCAGCAGCACGGACAGGCCCTACGAGCAGTACTTC. Protein product: CASSTDRPYEQYF. This rearrangement joins TRBV7-9 to TRBJ2-7, with 7 bases lining up with TRBD1. Germline trimming cut 5 bases from V and 2 bases from J; bases unmatched to any gene: 3. Germline V gene lookup returns CDR1 SEHNR and CDR2 FQNEAQ (reference sequence). The length of the CDR3 is 13 residues.

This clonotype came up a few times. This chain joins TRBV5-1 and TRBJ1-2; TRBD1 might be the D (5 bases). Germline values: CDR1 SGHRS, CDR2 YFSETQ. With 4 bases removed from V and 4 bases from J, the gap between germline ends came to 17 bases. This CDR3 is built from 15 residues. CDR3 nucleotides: TGCGCCAGCAGCCCTGAAATAGCAGGGATCTATGGCTACACCTTC. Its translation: CASSPEIAGIYGYTF.

CDR3 sequence reads: CASSSTKGNTIYF. CDR3 nucleotide sequence: TGCGCCAGCAGCTCGACTAAAGGAAACACCATATATTTT. The chain joins TRBV5-1 to TRBJ1-3, with D unclear. CDR3 size: 13 residues. Looked up from germline, CDR1 is SGHRS and CDR2 is YFSETQ. V lost 3 bases and J lost 4, with 8 bases in between.